The next 32 T cell receptor beta chains were all read from a single sample in a study of beta chain features in type 1 diabetes. The entirety of the isolated RNA underwent reverse transcription, so expressed TCRB transcripts were sequenced. The table came from immunoSEQ multiplex PCR; TCRdb's copy has only in-frame clones and leaves some out. Of under 450,000 clones listed, roughly 13% are singletons. The sample comprised naive CD4+ T cells from blood. The receptors were gathered from a man aged 25 to 40 in good health.

This sequence joins TRBV30 and TRBJ1-1; 8 bases map to TRBD1. This CDR3 has 13 amino acids. The V and J ends lost 8 bases and 4 bases, in that order; junction bases with no gene match: 9. Germline V CDR1 and CDR2: GTSNPN, SVGIG (reference sequence). CDR3 coding DNA: TGTGCCGCAAACCAGGGGGCGGGCACTGAAGCTTTCTTT. Translated, it gives CAANQGAGTEAFF.

This chain connects TRBV25-1 to TRBJ2-3, with D perhaps assigned TRBD1 or TRBD2 (5 bases each). The CDR3 is 15 residues long. Germline assignment: CDR1 MGHDK and CDR2 SYGVNS. V dropped 3 bases and J dropped 3 bases, with 13 bases sitting between them. The CDR3 region is CASSDEGPWTDTQYF. For the CDR3, the DNA is TGTGCCAGCAGTGATGAGGGGCCCTGGACAGATACGCAGTATTTT.

The rearrangement links TRBV9 to TRBJ2-1; D possibly corresponds to TRBD2 (6 bases). CDR3 length: 16 amino acids. V lost 3 bases and J lost 3, with 16 bases in between. Germline assignment: CDR1 SGDLS and CDR2 YYNGEE. DNA of the CDR3: TGTGCCAGCAGCGCTTATAGCCAGGGAGGCTACAATGAGCAGTTCTTC. Translating it yields CASSAYSQGGYNEQFF.

This clone was seen more than once but under ten times. The chain couples TRBV13 to TRBJ1-1; 10 positions agree with TRBD1. This CDR3 has 14 amino acids. V trimming: 5 bases; J trimming: 4 bases; junction bases outside the gene matches: 4. Germline V gene data show CDR1 as PRHDT and CDR2 as FYEKMQ (reference sequence). The CDR3 coding sequence is TGTGCCAGCAGCGGACGGACAGGGGGCACTGAAGCTTTCTTT. Protein: CASSGRTGGTEAFF.

The CDR3 loop reads CASSPRTGLEQYV. The CDR3 DNA reads TGTGCCAGCAGCCCAAGGACAGGGCTCGAGCAGTACGTC. V gene TRBV11-3 combines with J gene TRBJ2-7; the match to TRBD1 covers 8 bases. Germline values: CDR1 SGHNT, CDR2 YENEEA. The CDR3 has 13 amino acids. Trimming at V came to 5 bases and at J to 6 bases, leaving 6 bases not matched to a gene.

This clone has more than one count but fewer than ten. This sequence joins TRBV27 and TRBJ2-5, with TRBD1 as a possible D gene (5 bases). V was pared by 4 bases and J by 5 bases, with 14 bases between. The CDR3 is 14 amino acids. Germline lookup yields CDR1 MNHEY and CDR2 SMNVEV (reference sequence). The CDR3 is CASSSRTFRETQYF. In nucleotides, the CDR3 is TGTGCCAGCAGTTCTAGGACATTTCGGGAGACCCAGTACTTC.

V and J are TRBV6-6 and TRBJ2-1, with TRBD1 as a possible D gene (5 bases). V dropped 7 bases and J dropped 0 bases, with 13 bases sitting between them. The CDR3 has 15 residues. Germline values: CDR1 MNHNY, CDR2 SVGAGI (reference sequence). In nucleotides, the CDR3 is TGTGCCAGCACTTTAGGGGAAAGCTCCTACAATGAGCAGTTCTTC. Translating it yields CASTLGESSYNEQFF.

The chain couples TRBV7-9 to TRBJ1-2; D is undetermined. The CDR3 loop spans 13 amino acids. Germline lookup yields CDR1 SEHNR and CDR2 FQNEAQ (reference sequence). V lost 1 base and J 2 bases, leaving 5 bases between the germline ends. CDR3 loop: CASSLGENYGYTF. The CDR3 nucleotides are TGTGCCAGCAGCTTAGGGGAGAACTATGGCTACACCTTC.

V usage is TRBV2 and J usage is TRBJ2-1; tentatively, D is TRBD2 (6 bases). From germline, CDR1 is SNHLY and CDR2 FYNNEI. This CDR3 comprises 13 residues. The V end was cut by 5 bases, the J end by 13 bases, with 18 bases between. The CDR3 DNA reads TGTGCCAGCAGTCGTATACCGGGACTTTTACAGTTCTTC. Translating it yields CASSRIPGLLQFF.

J is TRBJ2-7 and V is TRBV29-1; D may be TRBD1 (6 bases). CDR3 length: 11 residues. The germline CDR1 and CDR2 sequences are SQVTM and ANQGSEA. V lost 6 bases and J 4 bases, leaving 10 bases between the germline ends. The CDR3 sequence is CSVADSYEQYF. The CDR3 DNA is TGCAGCGTAGCGGACAGTTACGAGCAGTACTTC.

CDR3: CASSQEVYEKLFF. DNA for the CDR3: TGCGCCAGCAGCCAAGAGGTGTATGAAAAACTGTTTTTT. This sequence joins TRBV4-3 and TRBJ1-4; D unresolved. This CDR3 has 13 residues. Germline V gene lookup returns CDR1 LGHNA and CDR2 YSLEER. Trimming cost V 0 bases and J 6 bases, with 5 bases left between them.

V and J are TRBV4-3 and TRBJ2-1; D might be TRBD2 (5 bases). The V end lost 4 bases, the J end lost 5 bases, and 15 bases lay between the germline ends. Germline CDR1 LGHNA, CDR2 YSLEER. CDR3 length: 15 amino acids. The CDR3 spells CASSLRAPGNNEQFF. The CDR3 coding sequence is TGCGCCAGCAGCCTTAGGGCCCCGGGAAACAATGAGCAGTTCTTC.

This clone was found a few times. The gene calls are TRBV14 and TRBJ1-6; D is possibly TRBD1 (6 bases). The V gene lost 0 bases and the J gene lost 9 bases, with 9 bases spanning the gap. The CDR3 is 14 residues long. Germline assignment: CDR1 SGHDN and CDR2 FVKESK. CDR3 in DNA: TGTGCCAGCAGCCAAGAAACAGGGTTTTCACCCCTCCACTTT. This translates into CASSQETGFSPLHF.

CDR3 sequence: CASSLEAGSYSPLHF. CDR3 sequence (DNA): TGCGCCAGCAGCTTGGAAGCGGGCAGTTATTCACCCCTCCACTTT. The V gene is TRBV5-1, the J gene TRBJ1-6; no definite D call. Trimming removed 0 bases at V and 8 bases at J, with 12 bases between. This CDR3 comprises 15 residues. Germline assignment: CDR1 SGHRS and CDR2 YFSETQ.

Only a few counts were recorded for this clone. This sequence joins TRBV7-8 and TRBJ2-7; 7 bases match TRBD2. Germline V gene sequence: CDR1 SGHVS, CDR2 FQNEAQ. V lost 2 bases, J lost 6 bases, and 10 bases stayed unmatched. The CDR3 totals 15 residues. The CDR3 here is CASSLLGLENLEQYV. As DNA, the CDR3 is TGTGCCAGCAGCTTACTTGGACTAGAAAATCTCGAGCAGTACGTC.

This clone was counted only a few times. The genes are TRBV11-2 and TRBJ2-3; no clear D. Germline CDR1 reads SGHAT; CDR2 reads FQNNGV. V gave up 1 base and J gave up 4 bases, with 3 bases separating them. The CDR3 is 12 amino acids. In DNA, the CDR3 is TGTGCCAGCAGCTTAGCCGCAGATACGCAGTATTTT. Its protein product is CASSLAADTQYF.

This chain links TRBV2 with TRBJ2-1; no clear D gene. The CDR3 consists of 14 residues. Germline-derived CDR1 and CDR2 are SNHLY and FYNNEI. Between the trimmed V and J ends, which lost 6 bases and 9 bases, there was a span of 18 bases. The CDR3: CASRERFITAEQFF. The CDR3, as DNA: TGTGCCAGCAGAGAACGTTTCATAACCGCTGAGCAGTTCTTC.

The V gene is TRBV6-5, the J gene TRBJ2-3; possibly TRBD1 or TRBD2 for D (5 bases each). Germline loops: CDR1 MNHEY, CDR2 SVGAGI. This CDR3 comprises 13 residues. The V gene lost 6 bases and the J gene lost 5 bases, with 12 bases spanning the gap. As DNA, the CDR3 is TGTGCCAGCAGACCTCCGGGGCAAGATACGCAGTATTTT. It translates to CASRPPGQDTQYF.

The V gene is TRBV27, the J gene TRBJ2-1; 8 bases fit TRBD1. V lost 6 bases, J lost 9 bases, and 7 bases stayed unmatched. The germline V gene encodes CDR1 MNHEY and CDR2 SMNVEV (reference sequence). The CDR3 is 13 residues long. For the CDR3, the DNA is TGTGCCAGCAGCTCCCAGGGGGCGGGTGAGCAGTTCTTC. It encodes CASSSQGAGEQFF.

This chain links TRBV27 with TRBJ1-2; 10 bases fit TRBD1. The germline V gene encodes CDR1 MNHEY and CDR2 SMNVEV (reference sequence). V trimming: 6 bases; J trimming: 2 bases; junction bases outside the gene matches: 3. The CDR3 covers 14 residues. CDR3 residues: CASSRTGGNYGYTF. In DNA form, the CDR3 reads TGTGCCAGCAGCCGGACAGGGGGAAACTATGGCTACACCTTC.

The chain couples TRBV9 to TRBJ1-2, with a weak D call TRBD1 (6 bases). CDR1 SGDLS and CDR2 YYNGEE come from the germline V gene. The length of the CDR3 is 16 residues. The germline V and J ends were trimmed by 3 bases and 4 bases, with 19 bases remaining between them. The CDR3 DNA sequence: TGTGCCAGCAGCGCCGAACTGGGCGGACAGTCCTATGGCTACACCTTC. Translation gives CASSAELGGQSYGYTF.

This clone was seen a few times. The same CDR3 can be traced to other DNA sequences in this sample. The chain joins TRBV7-2 to TRBJ2-3; maybe TRBD1 (5 bases). CDR3 length: 13 amino acids. Looked up from germline, CDR1 is SGHTA and CDR2 is FQGNSA. Trimming removed 1 base from V and 4 bases from J, with 6 bases in between. This CDR3 reads CASSLGGPDTQYF. CDR3 nucleotide sequence: TGTGCCAGCAGCTTAGGGGGCCCAGATACGCAGTATTTT. The whole variable domain, filled in from reference TRBV7-2 and TRBJ2-3, reads GAGVSQSPSNKVTEKGKDVELRCDPISGHTALYWYRQSLGQGLEFLIYFQGNSAPDKSGLPSDRFSAERTGGSVSTLTIQRTQQEDSAVYLCASSLGGPDTQYFGPGTRLTVL.

This clone was seen a few times. The chain recombines TRBV30 with TRBJ2-1; TRBD1 might be the D (7 bases). The CDR3 length is 12 residues. The germline V and J ends were trimmed by 5 bases and 8 bases, with 13 bases remaining between them. Germline V lookup: CDR1 GTSNPN, CDR2 SVGIG (reference sequence). This CDR3 reads CAWQTGRYEQFF. The CDR3 nucleotides read TGTGCCTGGCAGACAGGGAGGTATGAGCAGTTCTTC.

The chain has TRBV6-5 and TRBJ2-5; D possibly uses TRBD1 or TRBD2 (6 bases each). Germline V gives CDR1 MNHEY, CDR2 SVGAGI. The CDR3 loop spans 13 amino acids. The V end was cut by 5 bases, the J end by 5 bases, with 12 bases between. The CDR3, as DNA: TGTGCCAGCAGTAGGGGGGCCTGGGAGACCCAGTACTTC. This codes for CASSRGAWETQYF.

With respect to this clone: A junction end diverges from the germline sequence, so it may reflect a read error. This chain uses TRBV7-9 with TRBJ2-3; D call uncertain. Germline CDR1 is SEHNR and CDR2 is FQNEAQ (reference sequence). The CDR3 is 8 residues long. This CDR3 reads CASSLEYF. As DNA, the CDR3 is TGTGCCAGCAGCCTGGAGTACTTT.

The chain carries TRBV4-3 and TRBJ2-5; TRBD2 matches 9 bases. CDR1 is LGHNA, CDR2 YSLEER, per germline. The V gene end was trimmed by 0 bases and the J gene end by 5 bases; junction bases not matched to a gene: 7. The CDR3 sequence is 16 residues long. CDR3: CASSQDLAGIAETQYF. The CDR3 region has the DNA TGCGCCAGCAGCCAAGACCTAGCGGGAATTGCGGAGACCCAGTACTTC.

This clone was seen only a few times. The chain carries TRBV4-1 and TRBJ2-1; TRBD2 is a possible D gene (5 bases). Germline CDR1 and CDR2: MGHRA and YSYEKL. The CDR3 is made up of 16 amino acids. V was trimmed by 5 bases and J by 6 bases, leaving 20 bases between them. The CDR3 protein is CASSSPTRGIGNEQFF. CDR3 coding DNA: TGCGCCAGCAGCAGCCCTACACGGGGTATTGGCAATGAGCAGTTCTTC.

V is TRBV18 and J is TRBJ1-2; weak D call: TRBD1 (6 bases). This CDR3 is 13 amino acids long. CDR1 KGHSH and CDR2 LQKENI come from the germline V gene. V was clipped by 2 bases and J by 6 bases, with 10 bases between them. CDR3 loop: CASSPRPGDGYTF. The DNA for the CDR3 is TGTGCCAGCTCACCAAGGCCAGGGGATGGCTACACCTTC.

The chain carries TRBV5-4 and TRBJ2-4, with D unresolved. Trimming took 1 base from V and 2 from J, leaving 10 bases between them. CDR3 length equals 15 residues. Per germline, CDR1 SGHNT and CDR2 YYREEE (reference sequence). CDR3 sequence reads: CASSLRTQSKNIQYF. The CDR3 coding sequence is TGTGCCAGCAGCTTGAGGACGCAGTCCAAAAACATTCAGTACTTC.

The chain couples TRBV9 to TRBJ1-3; no reliable D call. This CDR3 has 15 amino acids. Trimming cost V 0 bases and J 1 base, with 8 bases left between them. Germline V gene sequence: CDR1 SGDLS, CDR2 YYNGEE. Here the CDR3 DNA reads TGTGCCAGCAGCGTAGACGGAGGGTCTGGAAACACCATATATTTT. It codes for CASSVDGGSGNTIYF.

The chain recombines TRBV4-3 with TRBJ2-1, with 7 bases aligning to TRBD1. The length of the CDR3 is 15 residues. Germline V lookup: CDR1 LGHNA, CDR2 YSLEER. V lost 3 bases to trimming and J lost 7 bases; unmatched junction nucleotides: 9. CDR3 protein: CASSHRDRGGNEQFF. Written as DNA, the CDR3 is TGCGCCAGCAGCCATAGGGACAGAGGTGGTAATGAGCAGTTCTTC.

This clone has just a few counts. The J gene is TRBJ2-7, the V gene TRBV2; TRBD2 is a possible D gene (6 bases). V gave up 3 bases and J gave up 5 bases, with 8 bases separating them. Germline lookup yields CDR1 SNHLY and CDR2 FYNNEI. The CDR3 sequence is 12 residues long. CDR3 amino acids: CASSDGGHEQYF. DNA of the CDR3: TGTGCCAGCAGTGACGGAGGGCACGAGCAGTACTTC.